This T cell receptor (beta chain) comes out of a study of vaccination and CD4 T cells after COVID-19. Findings and limits, study-wide: It was found that, in convalescent patients, 304 of 307 vaccine-specific clones were spike mono-reactive.

Comments on this clonotype: Antigen: not known.

The treatment: roughly 10-day PBMC culture with coronavirus spike peptide pools or control peptides (ViraFEST assay). ViraFEST grew antigen-specific T cells using peptide pools, then sequenced TCRs. From the approximately eleven-day cultures, CD4+ T cells were isolated by negative selection. Germline CDR1 GTSNPN, CDR2 SVGIG (reference sequence). Trimming took off 3 bases at V and 0 bases at J, with 11 bases between the two ends. The CDR3 spans 14 residues. The Oncomine TCR Beta short-read assay sequenced DNA from cultured CD4+ T cells. Someone extracted genomic DNA from cultured CD4+ T cells. From the PCR reads, TCRdb called clonotypes with MiXCR, one entry per CDR3 protein. The sample consists of 19,000 or so distinct CDR3 sequences, around 83% of them appearing once.

The input for sequencing was CD4+ T cells from blood, cultured in vitro, taken after SARS-CoV-2 vaccination. The sequence was obtained from a human donor who received a COVID-19 vaccine. This chain connects TRBV30 to TRBJ1-1; no definite D call. The CDR3 nucleotides are TGTGCCTGGAGACGAGGGATGCTGAACACTGAAGCTTTCTTT. Translated, it gives CAWRRGMLNTEAFF. The full variable domain, its missing parts supplied by reference TRBV30 and TRBJ1-1, is SQTIHQWPATLVQPVGSPLSLECTVEGTSNPNLYWYRQAAGRGLQLLFYSVGIGQISSEVPQNLSASRPQDRQFILSSKKLLLSDSGFYLCAWRRGMLNTEAFFGQGTRLTVV.